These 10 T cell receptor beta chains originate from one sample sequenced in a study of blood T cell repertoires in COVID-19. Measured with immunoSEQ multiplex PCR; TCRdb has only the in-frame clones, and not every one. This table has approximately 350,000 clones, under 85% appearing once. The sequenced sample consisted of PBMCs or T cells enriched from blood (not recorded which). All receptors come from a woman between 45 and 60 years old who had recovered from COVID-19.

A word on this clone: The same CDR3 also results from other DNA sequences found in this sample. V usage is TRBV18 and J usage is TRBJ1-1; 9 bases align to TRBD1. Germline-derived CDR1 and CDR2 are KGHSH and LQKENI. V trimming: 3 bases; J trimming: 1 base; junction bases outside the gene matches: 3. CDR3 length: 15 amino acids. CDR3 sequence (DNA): TGTGCCAGCTCACCCCAGACAGGGGGGAACACTGAAGCTTTCTTT. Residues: CASSPQTGGNTEAFF.

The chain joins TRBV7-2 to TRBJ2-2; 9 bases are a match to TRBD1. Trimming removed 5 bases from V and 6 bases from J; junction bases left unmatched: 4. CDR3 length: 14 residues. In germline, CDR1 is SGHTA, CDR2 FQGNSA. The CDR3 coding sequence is TGTGCCAGCAGCCCGGGACAGGGCGCCGGGGAGCTGTTTTTT. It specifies CASSPGQGAGELFF.

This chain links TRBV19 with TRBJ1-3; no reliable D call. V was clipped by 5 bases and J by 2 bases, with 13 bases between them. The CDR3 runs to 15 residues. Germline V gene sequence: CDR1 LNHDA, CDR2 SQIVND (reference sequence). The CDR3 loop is CASSPGGNPGNTIYF. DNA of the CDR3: TGTGCCAGTAGTCCAGGAGGGAATCCTGGAAACACCATATATTTT.

The CDR3 sequence: CASSSTENTGELFF. The CDR3 bases are TGTGCCAGCAGCTCGACAGAGAACACCGGGGAGCTGTTTTTT. This chain links TRBV5-6 with TRBJ2-2; D might be TRBD1 (5 bases). V dropped 3 bases and J dropped 1 base, with 7 bases sitting between them. The CDR3 consists of 14 residues. Germline assignment: CDR1 SGHDT and CDR2 YYEEEE.

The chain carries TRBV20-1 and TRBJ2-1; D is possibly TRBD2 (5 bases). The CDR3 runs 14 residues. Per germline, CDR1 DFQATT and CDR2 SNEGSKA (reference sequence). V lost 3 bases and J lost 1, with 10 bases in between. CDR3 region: CSASWRTSYNEQFF. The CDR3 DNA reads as TGCAGTGCTAGTTGGAGGACTTCCTACAATGAGCAGTTCTTC.

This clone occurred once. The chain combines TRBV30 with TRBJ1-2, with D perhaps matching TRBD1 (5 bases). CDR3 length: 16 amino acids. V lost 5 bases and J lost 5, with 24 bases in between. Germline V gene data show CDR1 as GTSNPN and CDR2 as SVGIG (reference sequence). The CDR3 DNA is TGTGCCTGGGGGGGAGGACCCACGGGAAGTCTGTATGGCTACACCTTC. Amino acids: CAWGGGPTGSLYGYTF. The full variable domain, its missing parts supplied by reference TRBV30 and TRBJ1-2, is SQTIHQWPATLVQPVGSPLSLECTVEGTSNPNLYWYRQAAGRGLQLLFYSVGIGQISSEVPQNLSASRPQDRQFILSSKKLLLSDSGFYLCAWGGGPTGSLYGYTFGSGTRLTVV.

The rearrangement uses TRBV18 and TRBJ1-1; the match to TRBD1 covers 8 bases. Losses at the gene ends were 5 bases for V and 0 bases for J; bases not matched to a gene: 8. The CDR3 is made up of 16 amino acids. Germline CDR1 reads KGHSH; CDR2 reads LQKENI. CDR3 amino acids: CASSSGQALLNTEAFF. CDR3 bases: TGTGCCAGCTCATCGGGACAGGCCCTACTGAACACTGAAGCTTTCTTT.

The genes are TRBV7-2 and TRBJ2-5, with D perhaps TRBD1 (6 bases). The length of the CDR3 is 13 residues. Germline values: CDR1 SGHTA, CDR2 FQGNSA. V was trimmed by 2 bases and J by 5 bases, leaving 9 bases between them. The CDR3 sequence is CASSLTGSETQYF. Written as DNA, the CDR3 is TGTGCCAGCAGCTTAACAGGGTCGGAGACCCAGTACTTC. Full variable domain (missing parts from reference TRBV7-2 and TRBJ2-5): GAGVSQSPSNKVTEKGKDVELRCDPISGHTALYWYRQSLGQGLEFLIYFQGNSAPDKSGLPSDRFSAERTGGSVSTLTIQRTQQEDSAVYLCASSLTGSETQYFGPGTRLLVL.

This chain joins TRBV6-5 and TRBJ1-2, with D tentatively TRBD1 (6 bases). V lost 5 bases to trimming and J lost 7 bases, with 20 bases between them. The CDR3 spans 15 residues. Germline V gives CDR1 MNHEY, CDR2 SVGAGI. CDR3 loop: CASSRHGQTIAGYTF. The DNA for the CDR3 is TGTGCCAGCAGTCGCCACGGACAGACGATCGCTGGCTACACCTTC.

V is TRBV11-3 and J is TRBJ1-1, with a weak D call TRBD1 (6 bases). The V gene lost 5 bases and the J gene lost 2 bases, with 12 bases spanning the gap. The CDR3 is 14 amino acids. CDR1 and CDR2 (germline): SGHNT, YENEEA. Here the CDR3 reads CASSRTDSNTEAFF. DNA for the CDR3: TGTGCCAGCAGCCGCACGGACAGCAACACTGAAGCTTTCTTT.